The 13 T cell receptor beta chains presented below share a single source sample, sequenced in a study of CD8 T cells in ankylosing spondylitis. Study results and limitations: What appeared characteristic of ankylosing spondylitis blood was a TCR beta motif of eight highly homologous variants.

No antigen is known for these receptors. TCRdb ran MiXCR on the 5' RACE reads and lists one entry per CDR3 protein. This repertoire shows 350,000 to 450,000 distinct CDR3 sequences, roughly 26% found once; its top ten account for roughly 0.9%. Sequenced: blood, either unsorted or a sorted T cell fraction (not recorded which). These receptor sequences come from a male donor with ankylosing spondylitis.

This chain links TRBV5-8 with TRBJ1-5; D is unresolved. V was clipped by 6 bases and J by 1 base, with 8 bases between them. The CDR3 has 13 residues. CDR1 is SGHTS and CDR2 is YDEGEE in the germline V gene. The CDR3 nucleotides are TGTGCCAGCACGGGGAGGAGCAATCAGCCCCAGCATTTT. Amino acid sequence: CASTGRSNQPQHF.

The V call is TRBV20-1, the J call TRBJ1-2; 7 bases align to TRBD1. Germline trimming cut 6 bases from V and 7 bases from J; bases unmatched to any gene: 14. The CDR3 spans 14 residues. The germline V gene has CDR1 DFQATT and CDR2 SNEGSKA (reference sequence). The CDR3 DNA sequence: TGCAGTGCGACATCCGGACAGGACGCTATTGGCTACACCTTC. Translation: CSATSGQDAIGYTF.

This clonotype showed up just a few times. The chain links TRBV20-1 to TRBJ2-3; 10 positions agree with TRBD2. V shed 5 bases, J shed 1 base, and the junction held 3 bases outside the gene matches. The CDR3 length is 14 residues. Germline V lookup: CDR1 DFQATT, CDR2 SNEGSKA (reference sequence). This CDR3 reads CSALAGGGTDTQYF. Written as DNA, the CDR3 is TGCAGTGCTTTAGCGGGAGGAGGCACAGATACGCAGTATTTT.

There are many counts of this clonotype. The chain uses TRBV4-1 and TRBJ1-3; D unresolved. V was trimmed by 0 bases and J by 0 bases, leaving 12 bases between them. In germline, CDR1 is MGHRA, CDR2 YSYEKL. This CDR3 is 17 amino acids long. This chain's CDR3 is CASSQDSQAFSGNTIYF. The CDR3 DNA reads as TGCGCCAGCAGCCAAGATTCACAAGCCTTCTCTGGAAACACCATATATTTT.

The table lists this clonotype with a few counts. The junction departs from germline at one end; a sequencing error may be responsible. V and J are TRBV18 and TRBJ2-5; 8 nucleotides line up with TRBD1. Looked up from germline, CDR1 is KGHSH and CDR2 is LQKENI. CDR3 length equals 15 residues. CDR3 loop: CASSPRTGPGETQYF. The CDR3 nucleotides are TGTGCCAGCTCCCCACGGACAGGGCCGGGAGAGACCCAGTACTTC.

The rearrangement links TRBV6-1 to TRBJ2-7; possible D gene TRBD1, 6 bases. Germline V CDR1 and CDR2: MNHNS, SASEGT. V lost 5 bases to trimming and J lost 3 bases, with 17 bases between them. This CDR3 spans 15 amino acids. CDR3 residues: CASSPRLGADYEQYF. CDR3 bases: TGTGCCAGCAGTCCCCGCTTGGGGGCAGACTACGAGCAGTACTTC.

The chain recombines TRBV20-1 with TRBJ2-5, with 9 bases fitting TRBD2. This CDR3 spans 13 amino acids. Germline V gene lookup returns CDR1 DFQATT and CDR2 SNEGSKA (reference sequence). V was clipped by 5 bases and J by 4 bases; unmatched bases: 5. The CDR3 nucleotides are TGCAGTGCTCTACCGGGACTAGCAGAGACCCAGTACTTC. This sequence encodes CSALPGLAETQYF.

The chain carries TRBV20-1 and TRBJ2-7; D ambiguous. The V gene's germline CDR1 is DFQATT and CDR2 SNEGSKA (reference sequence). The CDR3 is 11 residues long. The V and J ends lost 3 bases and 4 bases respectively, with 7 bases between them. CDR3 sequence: CSASPGYEQYV. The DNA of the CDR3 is TGCAGTGCTAGCCCGGGTTACGAGCAGTACGTC.

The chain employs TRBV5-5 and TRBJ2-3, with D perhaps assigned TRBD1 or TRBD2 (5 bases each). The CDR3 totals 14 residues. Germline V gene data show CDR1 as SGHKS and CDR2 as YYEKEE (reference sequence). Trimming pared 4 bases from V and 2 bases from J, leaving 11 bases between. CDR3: CASSRDGDTDTQYF. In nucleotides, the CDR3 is TGTGCCAGCAGCCGGGACGGAGACACAGATACGCAGTATTTT.

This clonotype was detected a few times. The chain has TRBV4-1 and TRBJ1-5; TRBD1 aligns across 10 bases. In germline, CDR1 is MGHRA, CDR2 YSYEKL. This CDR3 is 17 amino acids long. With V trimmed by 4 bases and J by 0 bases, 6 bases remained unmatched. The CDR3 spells CASSLRTGGDSNQPQHF. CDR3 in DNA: TGCGCCAGCAGCCTGCGGACAGGGGGAGATAGCAATCAGCCCCAGCATTTT.

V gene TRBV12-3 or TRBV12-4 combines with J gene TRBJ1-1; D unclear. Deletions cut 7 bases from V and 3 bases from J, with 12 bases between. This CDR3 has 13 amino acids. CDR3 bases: TGTGCCAGCACCCCCGGGTTAGACACTGAAGCTTTCTTT. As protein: CASTPGLDTEAFF.

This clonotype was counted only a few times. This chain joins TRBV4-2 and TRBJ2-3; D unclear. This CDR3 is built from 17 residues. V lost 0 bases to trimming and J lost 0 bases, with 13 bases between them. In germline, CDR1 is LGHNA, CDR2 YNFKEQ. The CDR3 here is CASSQDPELTSTDTQYF. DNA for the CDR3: TGTGCCAGCAGCCAAGATCCCGAATTAACTAGCACAGATACGCAGTATTTT.

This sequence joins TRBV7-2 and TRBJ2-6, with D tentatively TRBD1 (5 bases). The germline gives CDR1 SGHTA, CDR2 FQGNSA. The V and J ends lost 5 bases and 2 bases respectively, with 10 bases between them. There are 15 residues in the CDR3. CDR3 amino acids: CASSPEQAGANVLTF. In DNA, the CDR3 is TGTGCCAGCAGCCCCGAACAGGCTGGGGCCAACGTCCTGACTTTC.